These T cell receptor beta chains were read from a single sample in a study of blood T cell repertoires in COVID-19. The assay was immunoSEQ multiplex PCR, and TCRdb's table has in-frame clones only and misses some. The sample includes over 75,000 clones, less than 90% of them seen just once. The sequencing sample was made of peripheral blood. These receptors came from a human donor in a cohort sampled during active COVID-19. CDR3s include the opening cysteine and the closing phenylalanine or tryptophan. The order of the fields is J gene, CDR3 length, D gene, clone size, V gene, CDR3 protein, CDR3 DNA. D genes are given only for firm matches. Clone size is stated in some rows and not others, as once, few, many or a class when expanded.

j_call: TRBJ2-3; cdr3_length: 14; d_call: TRBD2; clone_size: -; v_call: TRBV29-1; cdr3_aa: CSVESSGGGDTQYF; cdr3_nt: TGCAGCGTTGAAAGTAGCGGGGGAGGGGATACGCAGTATTTT
j_call: TRBJ1-1; cdr3_length: 13; d_call: TRBD1; clone_size: -; v_call: TRBV18; cdr3_aa: CASSSRGDTEAFF; cdr3_nt: TGTGCCAGCTCATCCAGGGGGGACACTGAAGCTTTCTTT
j_call: TRBJ1-1; cdr3_length: 15; d_call: TRBD1; clone_size: -; v_call: TRBV2; cdr3_aa: CASSGGDRVDTEAFF; cdr3_nt: TGTGCCAGCAGTGGGGGGGACAGGGTCGACACTGAAGCTTTCTTT
j_call: TRBJ1-2; cdr3_length: 13; d_call: TRBD1; clone_size: -; v_call: TRBV28; cdr3_aa: CAVLREGADGYTF; cdr3_nt: TGTGCCGTTTTACGGGAGGGGGCCGATGGCTACACCTTC
j_call: TRBJ1-1; cdr3_length: 14; d_call: -; clone_size: -; v_call: TRBV3-1/TRBV3-2; cdr3_aa: CASSRAPVNTEAFF; cdr3_nt: TGTGCCAGCAGCCGCGCCCCGGTGAACACTGAAGCTTTCTTT
j_call: TRBJ2-4; cdr3_length: 15; d_call: -; clone_size: -; v_call: TRBV28; cdr3_aa: CASNLQGSRGNIQYF; cdr3_nt: TGTGCCAGCAATTTGCAGGGCTCCCGGGGGAACATTCAGTACTTC
j_call: TRBJ2-7; cdr3_length: 15; d_call: TRBD1; clone_size: -; v_call: TRBV5-1; cdr3_aa: CASSTSTGTYSEQYF; cdr3_nt: TGCGCCAGCAGCACCTCGACAGGGACCTATAGTGAGCAGTACTTC
j_call: TRBJ2-5; cdr3_length: 13; d_call: TRBD1; clone_size: -; v_call: TRBV3-1/TRBV3-2; cdr3_aa: CASSPGTGETQYF; cdr3_nt: TGTGCCAGCAGCCCCGGGACAGGGGAGACCCAGTACTTC
j_call: TRBJ2-7; cdr3_length: 18; d_call: TRBD1; clone_size: -; v_call: TRBV2; cdr3_aa: CASKVGQGGPLLMYEQYF; cdr3_nt: TGTGCCAGCAAAGTGGGACAGGGTGGCCCTCTCCTCATGTACGAGCAGTACTTC
j_call: TRBJ2-5; cdr3_length: 15; d_call: -; clone_size: -; v_call: TRBV11-2; cdr3_aa: CASSSFWGGQRTQYF; cdr3_nt: TGTGCCAGCAGTTCTTTTTGGGGCGGACAAAGGACCCAGTACTTC
j_call: TRBJ1-1; cdr3_length: 14; d_call: -; clone_size: -; v_call: TRBV11-2; cdr3_aa: CASSLEGGSTEAFF; cdr3_nt: TGTGCCAGCAGCTTAGAGGGGGGGAGCACTGAAGCTTTCTTT
j_call: TRBJ2-1; cdr3_length: 15; d_call: TRBD2; clone_size: -; v_call: TRBV5-1; cdr3_aa: CASRSSGGSYNEQFF; cdr3_nt: TGCGCCAGCAGGTCTAGCGGGGGCTCCTACAATGAGCAGTTCTTC
j_call: TRBJ1-6; cdr3_length: 16; d_call: -; clone_size: once; v_call: TRBV29-1; cdr3_aa: CSGSGQGPSQNSPLHF; cdr3_nt: TGCAGCGGCTCAGGACAAGGCCCCTCTCAAAATTCACCCCTCCACTTT